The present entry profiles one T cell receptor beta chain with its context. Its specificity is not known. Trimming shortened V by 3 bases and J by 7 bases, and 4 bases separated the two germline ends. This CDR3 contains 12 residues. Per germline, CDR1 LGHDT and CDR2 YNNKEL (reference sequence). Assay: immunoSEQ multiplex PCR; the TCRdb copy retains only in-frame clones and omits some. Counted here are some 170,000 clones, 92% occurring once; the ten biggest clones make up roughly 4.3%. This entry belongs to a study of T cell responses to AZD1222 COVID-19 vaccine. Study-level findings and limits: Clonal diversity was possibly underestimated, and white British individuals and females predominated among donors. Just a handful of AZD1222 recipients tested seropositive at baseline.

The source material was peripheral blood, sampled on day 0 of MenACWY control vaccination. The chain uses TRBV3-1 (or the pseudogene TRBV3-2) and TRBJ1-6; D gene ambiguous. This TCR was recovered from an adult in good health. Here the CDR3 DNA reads TGTGCCAGCAGCCACACGAATTCACCCCTCCACTTT. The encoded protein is CASSHTNSPLHF.